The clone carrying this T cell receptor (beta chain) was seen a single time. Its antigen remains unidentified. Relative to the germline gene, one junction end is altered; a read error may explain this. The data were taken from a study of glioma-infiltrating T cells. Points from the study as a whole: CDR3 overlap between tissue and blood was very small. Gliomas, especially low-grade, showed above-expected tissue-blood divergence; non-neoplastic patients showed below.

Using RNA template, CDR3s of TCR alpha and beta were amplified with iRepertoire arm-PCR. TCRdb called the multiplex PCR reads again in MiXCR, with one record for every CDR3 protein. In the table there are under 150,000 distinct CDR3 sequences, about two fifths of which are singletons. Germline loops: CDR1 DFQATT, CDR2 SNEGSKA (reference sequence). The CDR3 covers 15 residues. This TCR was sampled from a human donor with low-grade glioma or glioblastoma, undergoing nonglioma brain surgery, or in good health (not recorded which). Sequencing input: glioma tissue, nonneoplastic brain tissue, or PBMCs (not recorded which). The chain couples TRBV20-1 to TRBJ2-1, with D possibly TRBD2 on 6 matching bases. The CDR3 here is CSASPGTSSYNKQFF. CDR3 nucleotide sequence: TGCAGTGCTAGTCCCGGAACTAGCTCCTACAATAAGCAGTTCTTC.